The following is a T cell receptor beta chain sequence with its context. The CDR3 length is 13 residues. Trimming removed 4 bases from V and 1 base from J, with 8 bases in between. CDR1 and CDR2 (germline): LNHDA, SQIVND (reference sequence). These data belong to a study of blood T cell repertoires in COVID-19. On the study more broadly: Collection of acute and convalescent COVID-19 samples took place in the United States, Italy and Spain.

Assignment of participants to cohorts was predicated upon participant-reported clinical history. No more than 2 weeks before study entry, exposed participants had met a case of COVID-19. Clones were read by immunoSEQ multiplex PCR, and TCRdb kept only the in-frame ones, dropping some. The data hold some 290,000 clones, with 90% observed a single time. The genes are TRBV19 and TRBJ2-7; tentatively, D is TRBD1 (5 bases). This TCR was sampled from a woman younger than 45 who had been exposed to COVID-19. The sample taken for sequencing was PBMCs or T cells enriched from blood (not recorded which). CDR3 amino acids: CASSTGLSYEQYF. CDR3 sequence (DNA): TGTGCCAGTAGTACAGGGTTATCCTACGAGCAGTACTTC.